Listed below are T cell receptor beta chains from one sample, sequenced in a study of blood T cell repertoires in COVID-19. Using immunoSEQ multiplex PCR, the repertoire was profiled, and TCRdb retains in-frame clones only, with some absent. The sample yields a few hundred thousand clones, more than 85% seen once. The specimen was PBMCs or T cells enriched from blood (not recorded which). Every receptor here comes from a woman in her 30s who had recovered from COVID-19. Both conserved end residues are part of each CDR3. A D gene is named only where the DNA matches it firmly. Clone sizes are given selectively: once, few, many, or a class where the clone is expanded.

v_gene	d_gene	abundance	j_gene	CDR3nt	CDR3aa
TRBV7-8	TRBD1	.	TRBJ2-7	TGTGCCAGCAGCTTAGACTGGGACAGGGATGGGTACGAGCAGTACTTC	CASSLDWDRDGYEQYF
TRBV6-5	.	.	TRBJ2-7	TGTGCCAGCAGCTCGACTGGTTCTTACGAGCAGTACTTC	CASSSTGSYEQYF
TRBV15	.	.	TRBJ2-1	TGTGCCACCAGCAGCTACGGACAGCTCAATGAGCAGTTCTTC	CATSSYGQLNEQFF
TRBV28	.	.	TRBJ2-3	TGTGCCAGCCTCAGGGGAGGGACAGATACGCAGTATTTT	CASLRGGTDTQYF
TRBV6-2/TRBV6-3	.	.	TRBJ1-2	TGTGCCAGCAGCCACCAACGGGGTGGCTACACCTTC	CASSHQRGGYTF
TRBV13	TRBD2	.	TRBJ2-1	TGTGCCAGCAGCCCTTCCGGGACTAGCGGATTTTTGGCCAATATGCGGAAGTTCTTC	CASSPSGTSGFLANMRKFF
TRBV6-4	TRBD1	few	TRBJ2-1	TGTGCCAGCAGTGAAGGTACAGGGGGCATCGATGAGCAGTTCTTC	CASSEGTGGIDEQFF
TRBV27	TRBD2	.	TRBJ2-7	TGTGCCAGCAGTCCGGGACTAGCGGAACTCTACGAGCAGTACTTC	CASSPGLAELYEQYF
TRBV19	.	.	TRBJ2-3	TGTGCCAGTAGTATAGGGGGGAGGATGCAGTATTTT	CASSIGGRMQYF
TRBV13	.	few	TRBJ2-1	TGTGCCAGCAGTTTAATGACAGGATCTACACTGGGCTTGAGCTCCTACAATGAGCAGTTCTTC	CASSLMTGSTLGLSSYNEQFF
TRBV19	.	.	TRBJ1-1	TGTGCCAGTAGTATAGGGGCAGGTGGCACTGAAGCTTTCTTT	CASSIGAGGTEAFF
TRBV28	TRBD1	.	TRBJ1-5	TGTGCCAGCAGTCCGGGACAGGGATATCAGCCCCAGCATTTT	CASSPGQGYQPQHF
TRBV10-3	TRBD1	.	TRBJ1-5	TGTGCCATCAGCGATTTCAACAGGGGGCTAAATCAGCCCCAGCATTTT	CAISDFNRGLNQPQHF